Listed here are 20 T cell receptor beta chains from one sample, sequenced in a study of shared clonotypes between healthy human individuals. Measured with immunoSEQ multiplex PCR; TCRdb has only the in-frame clones, and not every one. The sample consists of about 1.5 million clones, approximately 98% of them appearing once. Sequencing input: naive CD4+ T cells sorted from blood. Noted subset: CD45RA+ positively selected. The receptors here all came from a man aged 25-45 years in good health.

The chain is built from TRBV5-5 and TRBJ2-2; TRBD1 agrees at 9 bases. V lost 2 bases and J lost 1; bases outside the gene matches: 3. Germline assignment: CDR1 SGHKS and CDR2 YYEKEE (reference sequence). The CDR3 length is 16 residues. The CDR3 reads CASSFRDRENTGELFF. As DNA, the CDR3 is TGTGCCAGCAGCTTCCGGGACAGGGAGAACACCGGGGAGCTGTTTTTT.

This chain uses TRBV18 with TRBJ1-1, with D perhaps TRBD1 (6 bases). Germline V gene sequence: CDR1 KGHSH, CDR2 LQKENI. This CDR3 is 15 amino acids long. The V gene lost 3 bases and the J gene lost 5 bases, with 16 bases spanning the gap. CDR3 bases: TGTGCCAGCTCACCCGCGACAGGCGGAGGTACTGAAGCTTTCTTT. Translated: CASSPATGGGTEAFF.

The gene calls are TRBV15 and TRBJ2-7; D ambiguous. Trimming removed 1 base at V and 5 bases at J, with 12 bases between. The CDR3 has 14 residues. Germline CDR1 reads LNHNV; CDR2 reads YYDKDF (reference sequence). CDR3 nucleotide sequence: TGTGCCACCAGCAGAGGTCCCAGATCCGACGAGCAGTACTTC. Translated, it gives CATSRGPRSDEQYF.

The chain links TRBV10-3 to TRBJ2-1; 8 positions agree with TRBD2. The CDR3 has 14 amino acids. V lost 6 bases to trimming and J lost 8 bases; unmatched junction nucleotides: 9. Per germline, CDR1 ENHRY and CDR2 SYGVKD. The CDR3 here is CAISRLAPPDEQFF. In nucleotides, the CDR3 is TGTGCCATCAGCAGACTAGCGCCCCCGGATGAGCAGTTCTTC.

To note about this clone: Other DNA sequences within the sample encode an identical CDR3. The rearrangement links TRBV20-1 to TRBJ2-3, with D unresolved. V dropped 5 bases and J dropped 6 bases, with 9 bases sitting between them. The length of the CDR3 is 11 residues. Per germline, CDR1 DFQATT and CDR2 SNEGSKA (reference sequence). The CDR3 bases are TGCAGTGCTGGCCTCACGGATACGCAGTATTTT. Translated, it gives CSAGLTDTQYF.

The J gene is TRBJ2-5, the V gene TRBV7-2; a possible D gene is TRBD2 (5 bases). With 5 bases removed from V and 3 bases from J, the gap between germline ends came to 10 bases. Germline-derived CDR1 and CDR2 are SGHTA and FQGNSA. The CDR3 runs to 13 residues. CDR3 in amino acids: CASSQRREETQYF. The CDR3, as DNA: TGTGCCAGCAGCCAAAGGCGGGAAGAGACCCAGTACTTC. Supplemented by reference TRBV7-2 and TRBJ2-5, the full variable domain reads GAGVSQSPSNKVTEKGKDVELRCDPISGHTALYWYRQSLGQGLEFLIYFQGNSAPDKSGLPSDRFSAERTGGSVSTLTIQRTQQEDSAVYLCASSQRREETQYFGPGTRLLVL.

V is TRBV19 and J is TRBJ1-5, with a possible D match to TRBD1 (6 bases). The CDR3 contains 15 residues. Germline assignment: CDR1 LNHDA and CDR2 SQIVND (reference sequence). The germline V and J ends were trimmed by 10 bases and 0 bases, with 16 bases remaining between them. The CDR3 sequence is CATNSRGNSNQPQHF. The DNA of the CDR3 is TGTGCCACCAATAGTAGGGGGAATAGCAATCAGCCCCAGCATTTT. Full variable domain (remainder filled in from reference TRBV19 and TRBJ1-5): DGGITQSPKYLFRKEGQNVTLSCEQNLNHDAMYWYRQDPGQGLRLIYYSQIVNDFQKGDIAEGYSVSREKKESFPLTVTSAQKNPTAFYLCATNSRGNSNQPQHFGDGTRLSIL.

This clone was picked up one time. The chain uses TRBV7-2 and TRBJ2-3; the match to TRBD2 covers 7 bases. The CDR3 runs 12 residues. Trimming removed 5 bases from V and 12 bases from J; junction bases left unmatched: 8. Per the germline V gene, CDR1 is SGHTA and CDR2 is FQGNSA. CDR3 residues: CASSPPGTTQYF. The DNA for the CDR3 is TGTGCCAGCAGCCCCCCCGGGACTACTCAGTATTTT.

The chain joins TRBV5-4 to TRBJ2-7, with 10 bases fitting TRBD1. The CDR3 runs to 14 residues. Trimming took 4 bases from V and 6 from J; bases not matched to a gene: 7. Germline lookup yields CDR1 SGHNT and CDR2 YYREEE (reference sequence). This CDR3 reads CASSDGTGVSEQYF. CDR3 coding DNA: TGTGCCAGCAGCGACGGGACAGGGGTCTCCGAGCAGTACTTC.

V and J are TRBV5-4 and TRBJ1-1; no firm D call. From germline, CDR1 is SGHNT and CDR2 YYREEE (reference sequence). This CDR3 spans 12 amino acids. V was shortened by 0 bases and J by 8 bases, with 8 bases between the two germline ends. For the CDR3, the DNA is TGTGCCAGCAGCTTGGAAGGGCCCGAAGCTTTCTTT. It is translated as CASSLEGPEAFF.

To note about this clone: Within the sample, other DNA sequences also encode this same CDR3. This chain joins TRBV18 and TRBJ1-5; weak D call: TRBD1 (5 bases). The germline V and J ends were trimmed by 1 base and 0 bases, with 7 bases remaining between them. CDR1 KGHSH and CDR2 LQKENI come from the germline V gene. The CDR3 sequence is 15 residues long. The CDR3 reads CASSPQGNSNQPQHF. CDR3 nucleotide sequence: TGTGCCAGCTCACCACAGGGGAATAGCAATCAGCCCCAGCATTTT.

Points on this clone: The same CDR3 can be traced to other DNA sequences in this sample. V is TRBV5-4 and J is TRBJ2-7, with TRBD1 matching over 10 bases. The CDR3 runs to 14 residues. CDR1 SGHNT and CDR2 YYREEE come from the germline V gene (reference sequence). The V and J ends lost 3 bases and 5 bases, in that order; junction bases with no gene match: 5. The chain's CDR3 is CASSSRDRGHEQYF. The CDR3 DNA sequence: TGTGCCAGCAGCTCCCGGGACAGGGGCCACGAGCAGTACTTC.

The chain carries TRBV7-2 and TRBJ2-1, with D possibly matching TRBD2 (7 bases). The CDR3 has 13 residues. CDR1 SGHTA and CDR2 FQGNSA come from the germline V gene. Trimming stripped 5 bases from V and 11 bases from J, with 16 bases between. The CDR3 DNA follows: TGTGCCAGCAGCCAAGTAGGGGGGGCGCAGCAGTTCTTC. Translation gives CASSQVGGAQQFF.

This chain connects TRBV6-1 to TRBJ2-7, with 7 bases fitting TRBD1. J lost 6 bases, V lost 6 bases, and 8 bases had no gene match. The germline V gene has CDR1 MNHNS and CDR2 SASEGT. The CDR3 loop spans 13 amino acids. The CDR3 DNA is TGTGCCAGCAGACACACAGGGGCGGGCGAGCAGTACTTC. The encoded protein is CASRHTGAGEQYF.

The rearrangement links TRBV5-1 to TRBJ2-7; a weak D match, TRBD1 (5 bases). Germline CDR1 SGHRS, CDR2 YFSETQ. There are 15 residues in the CDR3. Between the trimmed V and J ends, which lost 4 bases and 7 bases, there was a span of 21 bases. The CDR3 DNA follows: TGCGCCAGCAGCCCTTGGACCCAGGGTCCTGGGGAGCAGTACTTC. Its translation: CASSPWTQGPGEQYF.

The chain couples TRBV28 to TRBJ2-2, with 8 bases matching TRBD1. This CDR3 comprises 15 residues. The ends lost 8 bases at V and 6 bases at J; junction bases unmatched: 11. Germline lookup yields CDR1 MDHEN and CDR2 SYDVKM. The CDR3, as DNA: TGTGCCAGCCGAACGACAGGGGACGCGGCCGGGGAGCTGTTTTTT. As protein: CASRTTGDAAGELFF.

The chain uses TRBV28 and TRBJ2-2, with 9 bases that match TRBD1. Germline trimming cut 1 base from V and 7 bases from J; bases unmatched to any gene: 7. There are 16 residues in the CDR3. Per germline, CDR1 MDHEN and CDR2 SYDVKM. CDR3 in amino acids: CASSLFGQGFGGELFF. The CDR3 region has the DNA TGTGCCAGCAGTTTATTCGGACAGGGGTTCGGCGGGGAGCTGTTTTTT.

The CDR3 loop is CASSWSRGGNTIYF. The CDR3 region has the DNA TGTGCCAGCAGTTGGAGCCGAGGTGGAAACACCATATATTTT. V is TRBV6-5 and J is TRBJ1-3; no firm D call. Deletions cut 4 bases from V and 3 bases from J, with 10 bases between. CDR3 length: 14 residues. Per germline, CDR1 MNHEY and CDR2 SVGAGI.

This clone was recorded once. This chain uses TRBV6-5 with TRBJ2-1; D ambiguous. Trimming removed 2 bases at V and 9 bases at J, with 11 bases between. This CDR3 spans 13 amino acids. Germline CDR1 is MNHEY and CDR2 is SVGAGI. The CDR3: CASSYTHGGEQFF. DNA of the CDR3: TGTGCCAGCAGTTACACCCACGGCGGTGAGCAGTTCTTC.

This chain uses TRBV4-3 with TRBJ2-2; D possibly corresponds to TRBD2 (6 bases). V lost 0 bases to trimming and J lost 4 bases, with 9 bases between them. Germline values: CDR1 LGHNA, CDR2 YSLEER. The CDR3 sequence is 15 residues long. CDR3 in amino acids: CASSQDPGVTGELFF. CDR3 coding DNA: TGCGCCAGCAGCCAAGATCCGGGAGTCACCGGGGAGCTGTTTTTT.